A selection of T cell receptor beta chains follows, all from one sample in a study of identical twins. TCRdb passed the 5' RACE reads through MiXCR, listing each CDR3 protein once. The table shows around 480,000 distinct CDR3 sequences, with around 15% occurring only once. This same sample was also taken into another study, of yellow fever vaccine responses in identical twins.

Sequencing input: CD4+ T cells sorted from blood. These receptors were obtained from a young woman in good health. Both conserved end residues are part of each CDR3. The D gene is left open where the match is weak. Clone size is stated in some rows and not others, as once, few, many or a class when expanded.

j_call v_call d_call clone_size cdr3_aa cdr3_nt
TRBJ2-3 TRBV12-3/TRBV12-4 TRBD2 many CASSLRLAGAPTDTQYF TGTGCCAGCAGTTTAAGACTAGCGGGGGCTCCCACAGATACGCAGTATTTT
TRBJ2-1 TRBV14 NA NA CASSQDGVLGQFF TGTGCCAGCAGCCAAGATGGGGTCCTTGGGCAGTTCTTC
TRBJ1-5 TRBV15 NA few CATSRDMQVSNQPQHF TGTGCCACCAGCAGAGATATGCAGGTGAGCAATCAGCCCCAGCATTTT
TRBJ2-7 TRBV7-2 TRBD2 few CASSLVAGERYEQYF TGTGCCAGCAGCTTAGTAGCGGGAGAGCGCTACGAGCAGTACTTC
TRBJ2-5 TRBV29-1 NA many CSAEGAGGTPQYF TGCAGCGCCGAGGGGGCAGGGGGGACCCCCCAGTACTTC
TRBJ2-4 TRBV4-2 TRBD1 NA CASSPQAGGLWENIQYF TGTGCCAGCAGCCCCCAGGCAGGGGGCCTGTGGGAAAACATTCAGTACTTC
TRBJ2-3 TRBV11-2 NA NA CASSFWSAGTDTQYF TGTGCCAGCAGCTTTTGGTCCGCAGGCACAGATACGCAGTATTTT
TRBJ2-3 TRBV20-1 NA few CSAARGGTDTQYF TGCAGTGCCGCCCGTGGCGGCACAGATACGCAGTATTTT
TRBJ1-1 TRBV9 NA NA CASSGRTEPNTEAFF TGTGCCAGCAGCGGCCGGACAGAGCCGAACACTGAAGCTTTCTTT
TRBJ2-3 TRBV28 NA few CASSLPATDTQYF TGTGCCAGCAGTTTACCAGCCACAGATACGCAGTATTTT
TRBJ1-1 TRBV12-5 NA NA CASGSGRENTEAFF TGTGCTAGTGGTAGTGGGAGAGAGAACACTGAAGCTTTCTTT
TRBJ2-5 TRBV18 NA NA CASSPSLGVPQETQYF TGTGCCAGCTCACCATCCCTGGGGGTACCCCAAGAGACCCAGTACTTC
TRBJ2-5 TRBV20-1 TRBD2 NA CSALSGGETQYF TGCAGTGCTTTGAGCGGGGGAGAGACCCAGTACTTC
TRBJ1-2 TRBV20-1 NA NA CSAQWETRMSGYTF TGCAGTGCCCAATGGGAGACAAGGATGAGTGGCTACACCTTC
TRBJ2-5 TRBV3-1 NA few CASSHRGTQYF TGTGCCAGCAGTCACCGGGGGACCCAGTACTTC
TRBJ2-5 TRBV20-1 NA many CSASQEETQYF TGCAGTGCTAGTCAGGAAGAGACCCAGTACTTC
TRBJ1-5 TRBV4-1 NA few CASSQEGGGAQHF TGCGCCAGCAGCCAAGAGGGGGGAGGAGCCCAGCATTTT
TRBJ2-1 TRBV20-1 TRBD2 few CRIGTSGVYNEQFF TGCAGAATCGGGACTAGCGGAGTTTACAATGAGCAGTTCTTC
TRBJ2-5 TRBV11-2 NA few CASSLSLRGPGNQETQYF TGTGCCAGCAGCTTATCCCTCCGAGGGCCGGGGAACCAAGAGACCCAGTACTTC
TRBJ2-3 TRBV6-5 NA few CASSYRPDGADTQYF TGTGCCAGCAGTTACCGACCGGACGGAGCAGATACGCAGTATTTT
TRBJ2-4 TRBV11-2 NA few CASSPGPKAKNIQYF TGTGCCAGCAGCCCCGGACCGAAAGCCAAAAACATTCAGTACTTC
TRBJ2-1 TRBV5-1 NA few CASSFPLYNEQFF TGCGCCAGCAGCTTCCCGCTCTACAATGAGCAGTTCTTC
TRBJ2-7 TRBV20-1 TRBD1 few CSASVRQGLYEQYF TGCAGTGCTAGCGTCCGACAGGGTTTATACGAGCAGTACTTC
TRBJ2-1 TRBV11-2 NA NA CASSLDRTAYNEQFF TGTGCCAGCAGCTTAGATCGGACAGCTTACAATGAGCAGTTCTTC
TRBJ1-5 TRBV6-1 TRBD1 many CASSAGQGKNQPQHF TGTGCCAGCAGCGCCGGACAGGGCAAAAATCAGCCCCAGCATTTT
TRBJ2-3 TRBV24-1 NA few CATSDAMLVDTQYF TGTGCCACCAGTGACGCGATGCTCGTAGATACGCAGTATTTT
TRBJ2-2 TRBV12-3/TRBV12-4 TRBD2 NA CASSPDGTISGELFF TGTGCCAGCAGTCCAGACGGGACTATTTCCGGGGAGCTGTTTTTT
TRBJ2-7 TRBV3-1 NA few CASSQVIFRNYEQYF TGTGCCAGCAGCCAAGTGATTTTCAGGAATTACGAGCAGTACTTC
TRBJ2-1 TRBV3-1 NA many CASSHSGGGSEQFF TGTGCCAGCAGCCATTCTGGGGGTGGGAGTGAGCAGTTCTTC
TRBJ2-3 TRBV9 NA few CASSPPGTRAVF TGTGCCAGCAGCCCCCCCGGGACGCGGGCAGTTTTT
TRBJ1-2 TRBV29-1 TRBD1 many CSVRKSTGTGGGSYGYTF TGCAGCGTCCGAAAAAGTACCGGGACAGGGGGCGGAAGCTATGGCTACACCTTC
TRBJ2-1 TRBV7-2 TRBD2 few CASSLVAGRAGRNEQFF TGTGCCAGCAGCTTAGTTGCTGGGCGAGCGGGAAGGAATGAGCAGTTCTTC
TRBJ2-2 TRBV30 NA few CAWRGTGNTGELFF TGTGCCTGGAGGGGGACGGGGAACACCGGGGAGCTGTTTTTT
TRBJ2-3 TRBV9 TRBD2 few CASSVTPRLAGGPSDTQYF TGTGCCAGCAGCGTAACTCCAAGGCTAGCGGGGGGGCCATCAGATACGCAGTATTTT
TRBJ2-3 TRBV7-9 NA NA CASSFKGPLVNTQYF TGTGCCAGCAGCTTCAAAGGGCCCCTAGTTAATACGCAGTATTTT
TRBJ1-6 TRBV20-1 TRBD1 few CSADRAVADNSPLHF TGCAGTGCCGACAGGGCGGTTGCGGATAATTCACCCCTCCACTTT
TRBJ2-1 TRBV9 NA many CASSGGDGSYNEQFF TGTGCCAGCAGCGGCGGGGACGGCTCCTACAATGAGCAGTTCTTC
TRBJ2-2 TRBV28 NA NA CASSLFQGVGTGELFF TGTGCCAGCAGTTTATTTCAGGGCGTGGGCACCGGGGAGCTGTTTTTT
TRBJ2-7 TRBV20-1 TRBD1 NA CSALDRAYEQYF TGCAGTGCCTTGGACAGGGCCTACGAGCAGTACTTC
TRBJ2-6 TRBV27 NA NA CASSFLGAGANVLTF TGTGCCAGCAGTTTTCTAGGGGCTGGGGCCAACGTCCTGACTTTC
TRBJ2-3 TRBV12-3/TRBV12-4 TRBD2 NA CASRSGSRTSTDTQYF TGTGCCAGCAGAAGCGGGAGCAGGACCAGCACAGATACGCAGTATTTT
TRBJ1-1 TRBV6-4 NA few CASSRTRDTEAFF TGTGCCAGCAGTCGGACACGGGATACTGAAGCTTTCTTT
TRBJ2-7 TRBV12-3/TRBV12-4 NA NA CASSRAGNYEQYF TGTGCCAGCAGTAGGGCAGGAAACTACGAGCAGTACTTC
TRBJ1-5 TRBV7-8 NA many CASSLLQGSAQHF TGTGCCAGCAGCTTATTACAGGGATCGGCCCAGCATTTT
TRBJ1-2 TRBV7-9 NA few CASTLTPGAGFYTF TGTGCCAGCACCCTCACCCCAGGGGCCGGATTCTACACCTTC
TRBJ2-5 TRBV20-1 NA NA CSARDMKFGETQYF TGCAGTGCTAGAGATATGAAGTTCGGTGAGACCCAGTACTTC
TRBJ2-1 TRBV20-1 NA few CSASRGDNEQFF TGCAGTGCTAGTCGCGGGGATAATGAGCAGTTCTTC
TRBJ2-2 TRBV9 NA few CASSVSRALNTGELFF TGTGCCAGCAGCGTATCCCGGGCCCTAAACACCGGGGAGCTGTTTTTT
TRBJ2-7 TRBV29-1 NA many CSVDPTGTSYEQYF TGCAGCGTTGATCCGACAGGTACTTCCTACGAGCAGTACTTC
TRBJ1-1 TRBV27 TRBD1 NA CASSARRDRGTEAFF TGTGCCAGCAGTGCCCGGCGGGACAGGGGCACTGAAGCTTTCTTT
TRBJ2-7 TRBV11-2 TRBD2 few CASSPTPLSSGRMSEQYF TGTGCCAGCAGCCCAACGCCTTTATCTAGCGGGAGAATGTCCGAGCAGTACTTC
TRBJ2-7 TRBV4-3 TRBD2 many CASSHRASGSVTEQYF TGCGCCAGCAGCCACCGAGCTAGCGGGAGTGTGACCGAGCAGTACTTC
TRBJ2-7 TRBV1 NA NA CTSSQDVSGGGFYEQYF TGCACCAGCAGCCAAGATGTCTCAGGCGGGGGGTTCTACGAGCAGTACTTC
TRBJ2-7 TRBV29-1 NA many CSVRYSNSYEQYF TGCAGCGTTCGGTATTCGAACTCCTACGAGCAGTACTTC
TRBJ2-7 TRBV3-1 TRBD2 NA CATTRVAGGPYEQYF TGTGCCACCACCCGGGTAGCGGGAGGGCCCTACGAGCAGTACTTC
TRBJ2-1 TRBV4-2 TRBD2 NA CASSQGTSGLYDEQFF TGTGCCAGCAGCCAGGGGACTAGCGGACTCTACGATGAGCAGTTCTTC
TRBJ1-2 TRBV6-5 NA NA CASSSWGDYGYTF TGTGCCAGCAGTTCCTGGGGCGATTATGGCTACACCTTC
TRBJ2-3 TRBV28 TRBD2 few CASSSVGLAGAVDTQYF TGTGCCAGCAGTTCCGTCGGACTAGCGGGAGCCGTAGATACGCAGTATTTT
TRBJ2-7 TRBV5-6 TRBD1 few CASNPQGQGQSYEQYF TGTGCCAGCAACCCACAGGGACAGGGCCAATCCTACGAGCAGTACTTC